This passage covers 22 T cell receptor beta chains from one sample sequenced in a study of T cell clonality in common variable immunodeficiency. Assay: immunoSEQ multiplex PCR; the TCRdb copy retains only in-frame clones and omits some. Sampling found approximately 29,000 clones, none seen once. General study points: In common variable immunodeficiency, TCR beta chains reportedly carried fewer deletions and N-nucleotide insertions.

Antigens for these TCRs are unknown. The source material was peripheral blood mononuclear cells. The receptor source for this set is a human donor with common variable immunodeficiency.

By share, this clone counts as medium-sized. The read is 3 residues too short to cover the CDR3 end, so that end is filled in from the germline J gene. The rearrangement joins TRBV2 to TRBJ2-1; D is undetermined. Between the trimmed V and J ends, which lost 7 bases and 1 base, there was a span of 5 bases. Germline values: CDR1 SNHLY, CDR2 FYNNEI. CDR3 size: 12 residues. The chain's CDR3 is CASTRSYNEQFF. The part of the CDR3 DNA that was read is TGTGCCAGCACTCGGTCCTACAATGAG. The full variable domain, with the rest looked up from reference TRBV2 and TRBJ2-1, is EPEVTQTPSHQVTQMGQEVILRCVPISNHLYFYWYRQILGQKVEFLVSFYNNEISEKSEIFDDQFSVERPDGSNFTLKIRSTKLEDSAMYFCASTRSYNEQFFGPGTRLTVL.

This clone has ten or more counts. The CDR3 end falls 3 residues outside the read, so it is completed with the germline J gene. This sequence joins TRBV4-1 and TRBJ2-1; maybe TRBD1 (6 bases). This CDR3 contains 14 residues. Trimming removed 0 bases at V and 9 bases at J, with 12 bases between. Germline V gene sequence: CDR1 MGHRA, CDR2 YSYEKL. CDR3 loop: CASSQDNRAGEQFF. CDR3 DNA (partial): TGCGCCAGCAGCCAAGATAACAGGGCGGGTGAG.

This clone has just a few counts. Sequencing ends 3 residues short of the CDR3 end; the germline J gene provides the rest. The J gene is TRBJ2-7, the V gene TRBV20-1, with D possibly being TRBD2 (5 bases). The germline V gene has CDR1 DFQATT and CDR2 SNEGSKA (reference sequence). This CDR3 has 13 residues. V lost 1 base and J lost 4, with 11 bases in between. This CDR3 is CSARASSGYEQYF. CDR3 DNA, as far as it was read: TGCAGTGCTAGAGCTTCTTCGGGGTACGAG.

This clone was found a few times. The DNA ends 3 residues before the CDR3 does, and the rest of the CDR3 is filled in from the germline J gene. The V gene is TRBV7-9, the J gene TRBJ1-2; TRBD1 might be the D (6 bases). Trimming pared 5 bases from V and 4 bases from J, leaving 14 bases between. Germline assignment: CDR1 SEHNR and CDR2 FQNEAQ (reference sequence). This CDR3 is built from 14 residues. CDR3 bases read: TGTGCCAGCAGCCCAGGGGAGCCTATCTATGGC. The encoded protein is CASSPGEPIYG. The full CDR3 sequence reads CASSPGEPIYGYTF.

At least ten counts were recorded for this clone. The sequenced fragment ends 3 residues before the CDR3 boundary, so the rest is inferred from the germline J gene. The J gene is TRBJ2-4, the V gene TRBV7-2, with D uncertain. CDR3 length: 14 amino acids. Trimming removed 3 bases at V and 1 base at J, with 7 bases between. CDR1 and CDR2 (germline): SGHTA, FQGNSA. CDR3 region: CASSFPAAKNIQYF. The DNA read from the CDR3 is TGTGCCAGCAGCTTCCCCGCGGCCAAAAACATT.

This clone was detected ten times or more. The CDR3 is CASSPTGQPQAFF. The CDR3 DNA, read in part, is TGCGCCAGCAGCCCGACAGGACAGCCCCAA. The rearrangement uses TRBV4-1 and TRBJ1-1, with a weak D call TRBD1 (6 bases). Read sequence stops 3 residues before the CDR3 end, and the germline J gene provides the missing end. The CDR3 extends over 13 amino acids. The germline V gene encodes CDR1 MGHRA and CDR2 YSYEKL.

This clone was counted a few times. The sequence runs out 3 residues before the end of the CDR3; the remainder is reconstructed from the germline J gene. This chain joins TRBV13 and TRBJ2-7, with no clear D. Trimming took off 2 bases at V and 3 bases at J, with 11 bases between the two ends. Germline V gene data show CDR1 as PRHDT and CDR2 as FYEKMQ (reference sequence). This CDR3 comprises 14 residues. The part of the CDR3 DNA that was read is TGTGCCAGCAGCTTACAAGGCCTCCGCTACGAG. Its protein is CASSLQGLRYE. The complete CDR3 protein is CASSLQGLRYEQYF.

Ten or more counts support this clone. Coverage ceases 3 residues before the CDR3 finishes, and the germline J gene fills in the end. V is TRBV9 and J is TRBJ1-2; maybe TRBD1 (5 bases). Germline CDR1 is SGDLS and CDR2 is YYNGEE. The CDR3 is 16 amino acids. Trimming took 0 bases from V and 0 from J, leaving 12 bases between them. CDR3 DNA (partial): TGTGCCAGCAGCGTAGGTGGGGACTCAGCTAACTATGGC. It is translated as CASSVGGDSANYG. The entire CDR3 sequence reads CASSVGGDSANYGYTF.

In the case of this clone: The read terminates 3 residues ahead of where the CDR3 ends, so the germline J gene completes it. J is TRBJ2-5 and V is TRBV7-2; no clear D. Germline V gene lookup returns CDR1 SGHTA and CDR2 FQGNSA. With 0 bases removed from V and 5 bases from J, the gap between germline ends came to 7 bases. The CDR3 runs to 13 residues. CDR3 sequence: CASSLASWETQYF. The CDR3 DNA, read in part, is TGTGCCAGCAGCTTAGCTAGTTGGGAGACC.

Of note for this clone: The read terminates 3 residues ahead of where the CDR3 ends, so the germline J gene completes it. The rearrangement links TRBV7-8 to TRBJ2-7; D is possibly TRBD1 (5 bases). The CDR3 sequence is 14 residues long. Germline values: CDR1 SGHVS, CDR2 FQNEAQ. Trimming took off 5 bases at V and 5 bases at J, with 16 bases between the two ends. The CDR3 bases that were read are TGTGCCAGCAGCCTCCAGACAGTCTGGCACGAG. Protein sequence: CASSLQTVWHE. The CDR3 in its entirety is CASSLQTVWHEQYF.

Comments on this clone: The sequence runs out 3 residues before the end of the CDR3; the remainder is reconstructed from the germline J gene. The rearrangement joins TRBV18 to TRBJ1-5, with D maybe TRBD1 (5 bases). Looked up from germline, CDR1 is KGHSH and CDR2 is LQKENI. This CDR3 region has 14 residues. The V and J ends lost 1 base and 5 bases respectively, with 9 bases between them. The CDR3 is CASSPRGGDQPQHF. CDR3 bases read: TGTGCCAGCTCACCACGGGGGGGGGATCAGCCC.

This clone was recorded a few times. The read ends 3 residues before the CDR3 terminus; that terminus is restored from the germline J gene. V and J are TRBV6-2 or TRBV6-3 and TRBJ2-1; 7 bases are a match to TRBD1. The CDR3 contains 16 residues. Germline V lookup: CDR1 MNHEY, CDR2 SVGEGT. Unmatched junction bases numbered 11, after V lost 5 bases and J lost 4 bases. CDR3 bases read: TGTGCCAGCAGTCCTCATAGCCTGGGACAGTACAATGAG. This translates into CASSPHSLGQYNE. The CDR3 in full is CASSPHSLGQYNEQFF.

Regarding this clone: The read ends 3 residues before the CDR3 terminus; that terminus is restored from the germline J gene. This chain joins TRBV7-9 and TRBJ2-5; no reliable D call. V dropped 8 bases and J dropped 3 bases, with 7 bases sitting between them. CDR3 length equals 11 residues. Germline lookup yields CDR1 SEHNR and CDR2 FQNEAQ (reference sequence). CDR3 DNA, as far as it was read: TGTGCCAGCTGTAGAGAAGAGACC. As protein: CASCREET. The full CDR3 is CASCREETQYF.

On this clone itself: The sequenced fragment ends 3 residues before the CDR3 boundary, so the rest is inferred from the germline J gene. The chain has TRBV30 and TRBJ2-1, with a tentative D call TRBD1 (5 bases). This CDR3 is 13 amino acids long. Trimming pared 5 bases from V and 9 bases from J, leaving 17 bases between. The germline gives CDR1 GTSNPN, CDR2 SVGIG (reference sequence). CDR3 DNA (partial): TGTGCCTGGGACGCAGCAAGGGGCGCTGAG. This sequence encodes CAWDAARGAE. The whole CDR3 reads CAWDAARGAEQFF.

This clone was counted a few times. The read stops 3 residues short of the end of the CDR3; the missing end is completed from the germline J gene. V is TRBV6-2 or TRBV6-3 and J is TRBJ2-7; D is ambiguous. This CDR3 is built from 12 residues. Trimming pared 5 bases from V and 0 bases from J, leaving 5 bases between. Germline lookup yields CDR1 MNHEY and CDR2 SVGEGT. CDR3: CASSPISYEQYF. Partial CDR3 DNA: TGTGCCAGCAGTCCAATCTCCTACGAG.

This clone was counted at least ten times. CDR3 in amino acids: CASSLILGPNYGYTF. Partial CDR3 DNA: TGTGCCAGCAGCTTAATTTTGGGGCCGAACTATGGC. The V gene is TRBV7-2, the J gene TRBJ1-2; maybe TRBD1 (5 bases). The sequenced fragment ends 3 residues before the CDR3 boundary, so the rest is inferred from the germline J gene. V was clipped by 2 bases and J by 2 bases, with 12 bases between them. Per germline, CDR1 SGHTA and CDR2 FQGNSA. This CDR3 has 15 amino acids.

A remark on this clone: The DNA ends 3 residues before the CDR3 does, and the rest of the CDR3 is filled in from the germline J gene. The chain uses TRBV10-3 and TRBJ2-7, with 10 bases aligning to TRBD1. V trimming: 3 bases; J trimming: 2 bases; junction bases outside the gene matches: 4. CDR1 is ENHRY and CDR2 is SYGVKD in the germline V gene. The CDR3 sequence is 15 residues long. The CDR3 spells CAISEPGQGAYEQYF. Partial CDR3 DNA: TGTGCCATCAGTGAACCAGGACAGGGGGCCTACGAG.

This clone was counted only a few times. The read gets to within 3 residues of the CDR3 end, and the germline J gene fills in the rest. The V gene is TRBV18, the J gene TRBJ2-3, with 10 bases lining up with TRBD1. Losses at the gene ends were 0 bases for V and 2 bases for J; bases not matched to a gene: 5. CDR3 length: 17 residues. Germline V gene sequence: CDR1 KGHSH, CDR2 LQKENI. The CDR3 region is CASSPPTGGFYTDTQYF. CDR3 DNA (partial): TGTGCCAGCTCACCACCGACAGGGGGCTTTTACACAGATACG.

Of note for this clone: The read gets to within 3 residues of the CDR3 end, and the germline J gene fills in the rest. This chain links TRBV7-9 with TRBJ2-4; 10 bases align to TRBD1. There are 15 residues in the CDR3. Looked up from germline, CDR1 is SEHNR and CDR2 is FQNEAQ (reference sequence). V lost 5 bases to trimming and J lost 5 bases; unmatched junction nucleotides: 6. The CDR3 reads CASSVGQGIQNIQYF. CDR3 DNA, as far as it was read: TGTGCCAGCAGCGTGGGACAGGGGATCCAAAACATT.

This clone came up many times. The read ends 3 residues before the CDR3 terminus; that terminus is restored from the germline J gene. The chain is built from TRBV2 and TRBJ1-3, with 11 bases matching TRBD1. The CDR3 covers 16 residues. Germline CDR1 SNHLY, CDR2 FYNNEI. With V trimmed by 6 bases and J by 1 base, 5 bases remained unmatched. CDR3 region: CASRGQGAGSGNTIYF. Incomplete CDR3 DNA: TGTGCCAGCAGAGGACAGGGGGCGGGATCTGGAAACACC.

With regard to this clone: The read finishes 3 residues shy of the CDR3 end, and the germline J gene is used to complete it. This sequence joins TRBV7-9 and TRBJ1-5; TRBD1 matches at 9 bases. The CDR3 consists of 15 residues. CDR1 is SEHNR and CDR2 is FQNEAQ in the germline V gene (reference sequence). After removal of 5 bases from V and 6 bases from J, the junction contained 8 bases not matched to a gene. The CDR3: CASSPLGQGPQPQHF. The CDR3 DNA, read in part, is TGTGCCAGCAGCCCTCTGGGACAGGGACCTCAGCCC.

Concerning this clone itself: The read is 3 residues too short to cover the CDR3 end, so that end is filled in from the germline J gene. The chain couples TRBV7-8 to TRBJ2-7; TRBD1 matches at 9 bases. The V gene's germline CDR1 is SGHVS and CDR2 FQNEAQ. This CDR3 contains 15 residues. Losses at the gene ends were 5 bases for V and 1 base for J; bases not matched to a gene: 6. CDR3 DNA, as far as it was read: TGTGCCAGCAGCATCCTCGGGACAGGGTCCTACGAG. Its translation: CASSILGTGSYE. The full CDR3 protein reads CASSILGTGSYEQYF.